This T cell receptor (beta chain) was sequenced for a study of metastatic and nonmetastatic thyroid tumors. No treatment had been given to any patient before thyroid surgery. The CDR3 loop spans 16 amino acids. CDR1 LGHDT and CDR2 YNNKEL come from the germline V gene (reference sequence). Germline trimming cut 4 bases from V and 5 bases from J; bases unmatched to any gene: 13. With MiXCR, TCRdb called clones anew from the PCR reads. Of tens of thousands of clones listed, roughly an eighth are singletons. This clone was detected only a few times. Sequenced input: blood. The V gene is TRBV3-1, the J gene TRBJ2-5; TRBD1 agrees at 7 bases. This clonotype was sampled from a male donor with papillary thyroid cancer or a benign thyroid nodule (not recorded which). Some clones in this sample may be carry-over from other donors' samples. DNA for the CDR3: TGTGCCAGCAGCCGCGCCTATGGACAGGTTGGCGAGACCCAGTACTTC. Translating gives CASSRAYGQVGETQYF.